Included here is one TCR beta chain sequence, with context. This sample is drawn from a study of technical replicates of blood from several donors. The repertoire was sequenced with immunoSEQ multiplex PCR; TCRdb's copy has only in-frame clones and lacks some. The sample includes under 100,000 clones, 95% seen only once; the top ten take about 0.36%. The V gene's germline CDR1 is SGHRS and CDR2 YFSETQ. CDR3 length equals 14 residues. V gave up 0 bases and J gave up 0 bases, with 6 bases separating them. Source material: T cells isolated from PBMCs. This sequence originates from a human donor in good health. This sequence joins TRBV5-1 and TRBJ1-2, with a weak D call TRBD1 (5 bases). CDR3 region: CASSLGQSNYGYTF. The CDR3, as DNA: TGCGCCAGCAGCTTGGGACAGTCTAACTATGGCTACACCTTC.